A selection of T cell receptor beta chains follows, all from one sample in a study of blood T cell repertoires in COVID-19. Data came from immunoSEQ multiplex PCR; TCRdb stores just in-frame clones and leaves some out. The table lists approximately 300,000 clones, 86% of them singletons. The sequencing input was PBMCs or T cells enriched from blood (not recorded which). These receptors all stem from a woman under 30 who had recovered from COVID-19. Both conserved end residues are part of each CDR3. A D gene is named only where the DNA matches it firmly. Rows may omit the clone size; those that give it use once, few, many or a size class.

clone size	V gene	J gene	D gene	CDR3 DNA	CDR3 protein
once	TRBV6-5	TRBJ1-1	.	TGTGCCAGCAAGGTGGGAGGGGCTGAAGCTTTCTTT	CASKVGGAEAFF
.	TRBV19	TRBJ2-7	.	TGTGCCAGTAGTATTAGTCAGGGGGGAGTCGGCGAGCAGTACTTC	CASSISQGGVGEQYF
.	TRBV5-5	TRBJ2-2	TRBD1	TGTGCCAGCAGCTTGCTACAGGGGGCATTCACCGGGGAGCTGTTTTTT	CASSLLQGAFTGELFF
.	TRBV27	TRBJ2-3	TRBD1	TGTGCCAGCAGGACGGGACAGGGGGGGGATACGCAGTATTTT	CASRTGQGGDTQYF
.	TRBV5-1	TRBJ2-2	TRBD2	TGCGCCAGCAGCTCTAGTTCGGCGGGGGGGAACACCGGGGAGCTGTTTTTT	CASSSSSAGGNTGELFF
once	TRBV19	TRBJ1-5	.	TGTGCCAGTAGTTCAACTGAGAGCAATCAGCCCCAGCATTTT	CASSSTESNQPQHF
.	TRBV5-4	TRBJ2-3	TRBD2	TGTGCCAGCACACGGGGAGGGTCCGGCACAGATACGCAGTATTTT	CASTRGGSGTDTQYF
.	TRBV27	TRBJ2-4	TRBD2	TGTGCCAGCAGTTTCAAGGGACTAGCGGCACCTCTAGCCAAAAACATTCAGTACTTC	CASSFKGLAAPLAKNIQYF
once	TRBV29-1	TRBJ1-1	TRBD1	TGCAGCGTCCCCCCTGGGGACAGTGTGAACACTGAAGCTTTCTTT	CSVPPGDSVNTEAFF
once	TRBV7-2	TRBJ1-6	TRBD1	TGTGCCAGCAGCCCGACGGGACAGACTGATAATTCACCCCTCCACTTT	CASSPTGQTDNSPLHF
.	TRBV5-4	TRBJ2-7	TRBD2	TGTGCCAGCAGCTTGGCCTTAACGGGAGCGGGACACGAGCAGTACTTC	CASSLALTGAGHEQYF
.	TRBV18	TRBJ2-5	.	TGTGCCAGCTCACCACCCCAGGCCCACCAAGAGACCCAGTACTTC	CASSPPQAHQETQYF
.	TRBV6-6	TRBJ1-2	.	TGTGCCAGCAGTTACCGCACAGCTTTGGAAGGCTACACCTTC	CASSYRTALEGYTF
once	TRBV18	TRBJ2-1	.	TGTGCCAGCTCACCACTTAGGGTAGCGGATACTTACAATGAGCAGTTCTTC	CASSPLRVADTYNEQFF
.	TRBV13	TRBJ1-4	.	TGTGCCAGCAGCTTGGGCGAAAAACTGTTTTTT	CASSLGEKLFF
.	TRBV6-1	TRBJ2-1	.	TGTGCCAGCAGTGAAAAAGTCAGGGGTGATGAGCAGTTCTTC	CASSEKVRGDEQFF
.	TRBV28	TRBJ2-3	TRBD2	TGTGCCAGCAGTCCGATTTACAGGCTAGCGGGAGGAGGAGATACGCAGTATTTT	CASSPIYRLAGGGDTQYF
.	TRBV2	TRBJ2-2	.	TGTGCCAGCAGTGTCCAGCGGGACACCGGGGAGCTGTTTTTT	CASSVQRDTGELFF
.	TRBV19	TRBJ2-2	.	TGTGCCAGTAGTACGACAGCGAACACCGGGGAGCTGTTTTTT	CASSTTANTGELFF
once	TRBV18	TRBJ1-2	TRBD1	TGTGCCAGCTCACCTCAGGGGGCGCAAAATGGCTACACCTTC	CASSPQGAQNGYTF
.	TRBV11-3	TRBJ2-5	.	TGTGCCAGCAGCCCAGGGGGCGGCGGGGGGACCCAGTACTTC	CASSPGGGGGTQYF
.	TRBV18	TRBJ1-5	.	TGTGCCAGCTCACCAGGGGGCGCCGGGAATCAGCCCCAGCATTTT	CASSPGGAGNQPQHF
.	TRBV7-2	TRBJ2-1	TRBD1	TGTGCCAGCAGCTTAGAGGGACAGGGGGCGTTTGAGCAGTTCTTC	CASSLEGQGAFEQFF
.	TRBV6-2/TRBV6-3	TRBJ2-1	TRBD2	TGTGCCAGCAGTTACCTAGCGGGGGGGACCAATGAGCAGTTCTTC	CASSYLAGGTNEQFF
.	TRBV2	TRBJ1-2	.	TGTGCCAGCAGTCCCGACTACGACTACACCTTC	CASSPDYDYTF
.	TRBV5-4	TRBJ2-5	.	TGTGCCAGCAGCTTGGAGGGGCTCCAAGAGACCCAGTACTTC	CASSLEGLQETQYF
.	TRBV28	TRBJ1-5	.	TGTGCCAGCAGTTTGGCGGGTCTTAGCAATCAGCCCCAGCATTTT	CASSLAGLSNQPQHF
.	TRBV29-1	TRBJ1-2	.	TGCAGCGTTATAAGGCAGGCCGCTAACTATGGCTACACCTTC	CSVIRQAANYGYTF
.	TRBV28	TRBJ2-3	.	TGTGCCAGCAGTTTCGTCCAGGGGGGTGATACGCAGTATTTT	CASSFVQGGDTQYF
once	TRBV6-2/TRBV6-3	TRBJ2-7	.	TGTGCCAGCAGTGGCTCCTCCCTGGGCCATCCCGAGCAGTACTTC	CASSGSSLGHPEQYF
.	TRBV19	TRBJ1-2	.	TGTGCCAGTAGTCCAGGAGGGAAGCCAAACTATGGCTACACCTTC	CASSPGGKPNYGYTF
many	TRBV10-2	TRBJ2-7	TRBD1	TGCGCCAGCAGCAGGACAGGTCCCTACGAGCAGTACTTC	CASSRTGPYEQYF
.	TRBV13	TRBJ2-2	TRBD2	TGTGCCAGCAGCTTTATCGGGACTAGCGGGGCGAACACCGGGGAGCTGTTTTTT	CASSFIGTSGANTGELFF
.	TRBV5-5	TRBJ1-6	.	TGTGCCAGCAGCGGAGACAGGACTAATTCACCCCTCCACTTT	CASSGDRTNSPLHF
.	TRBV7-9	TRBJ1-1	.	TGTGCCAGCAGCTTCCCCACCGGACAGAACACTGAAGCTTTCTTT	CASSFPTGQNTEAFF
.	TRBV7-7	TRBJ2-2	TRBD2	TGTGCCAGCAGCTCCCAGCCGACTAGCGGGAGCTCGATCGGGGAGCTGTTTTTT	CASSSQPTSGSSIGELFF
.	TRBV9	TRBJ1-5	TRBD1	TGTGCCAGCAGCGTAGGAGGGACAGGCGATCAGCCCCAGCATTTT	CASSVGGTGDQPQHF
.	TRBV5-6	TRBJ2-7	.	TGTGCCAGCAGCTTGGGGGCGGGGAACGAGCAGTACTTC	CASSLGAGNEQYF
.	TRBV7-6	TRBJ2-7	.	TGTGCCAGCAGCGAGGGATCATACGAGCAGTACTTC	CASSEGSYEQYF
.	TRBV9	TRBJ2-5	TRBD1	TGTGCCAGCCCGAGAGAGACAGGGGACCAAGAGACCCAGTACTTC	CASPRETGDQETQYF
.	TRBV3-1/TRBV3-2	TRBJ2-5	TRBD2	TGTGCCAGCAGCTCTAGGACTAGCGGGAACCAAGAGACCCAGTACTTC	CASSSRTSGNQETQYF
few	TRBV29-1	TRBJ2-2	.	TGCAGCGTTACAACCACAGGCACCGGGGAGCTGTTTTTT	CSVTTTGTGELFF
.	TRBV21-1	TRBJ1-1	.	TGTGCCAGCAGTATACAGAGGAACACTGAAGCTTTCTTT	CASSIQRNTEAFF
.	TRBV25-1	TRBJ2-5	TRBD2	TGTGCCAGCAGTGAGCGGGGGGCAGAGACCCAGTACTTC	CASSERGAETQYF
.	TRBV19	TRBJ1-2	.	TGTGCCAGTAGTATAGGTGCGGCGGATACTAACTATGGCTACACCTTC	CASSIGAADTNYGYTF
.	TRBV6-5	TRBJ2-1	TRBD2	TGTGCCAGCAGTTCACGGACTAGCGGTTACAATGAGCAGTTCTTC	CASSSRTSGYNEQFF
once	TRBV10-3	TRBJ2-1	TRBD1	TGTGCCATCAGGGACAGGGTGGGCGATGAGCAGTTCTTC	CAIRDRVGDEQFF
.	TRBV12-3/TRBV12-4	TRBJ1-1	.	TGTGCCAGCACACAGGGACGGGACACTGAAGCTTTCTTT	CASTQGRDTEAFF
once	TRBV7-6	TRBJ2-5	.	TGTGCCAGCAGCTTAGAAGACACCGGACAAGAGACCCAGTACTTC	CASSLEDTGQETQYF